This T cell receptor (beta chain) was profiled in a study of cytomegalovirus exposure and HLA in healthy donors. General study findings and limits: About 87% or about 30% of the time was how often most TCR beta V segments were productive, according to an earlier analysis.

The CDR3 is 16 amino acids. Trimming took 2 bases from V and 1 from J; bases not matched to a gene: 7. Germline V gives CDR1 SGDLS, CDR2 YYNGEE. Regarding this clone: Its antigen remains unidentified.

PCR amplification relied on 60 Vbeta primers (plus 13 Jbeta primers). The assay was immunoSEQ multiplex PCR, and TCRdb's table has in-frame clones only and misses some. Of about 170,000 clones in the sample, about 85% were seen once. V gene TRBV9 combines with J gene TRBJ1-2, with TRBD1 identical over 8 bases. Sequences were obtained from PBMCs. The receptor was isolated from a woman between 50 and 59 years old in good health and CMV-seropositive. The CDR3 region is CASSVGTGGDNYGYTF. In DNA, the CDR3 is TGTGCCAGCAGCGTTGGGACAGGAGGCGATAACTATGGCTACACCTTC.